The 6 T cell receptor beta chains below come from one sample, sequenced in a study of cytomegalovirus exposure and HLA in healthy donors. PCR primers comprised 60 Vbeta and 13 Jbeta primers. The assay was immunoSEQ multiplex PCR, and TCRdb's table has in-frame clones only and misses some. The sample holds 150,000 to 200,000 clones; more than 60% are singletons and the top ten take around 1.5%. The sequencing sample was made of PBMCs. These receptors originate from a man younger than 35 in good health and CMV-seronegative.

This chain joins TRBV18 and TRBJ1-5; TRBD1 agrees at 7 bases. V lost 2 bases and J lost 7; bases outside the gene matches: 8. The CDR3 has 15 amino acids. Germline V gene data show CDR1 as KGHSH and CDR2 as LQKENI. The CDR3 DNA reads TGTGCCAGCTCACCAAGGTCAGGGGGACAACAGCCCCAGCATTTT. Translating gives CASSPRSGGQQPQHF.

The J gene is TRBJ2-3, the V gene TRBV30, with 10 bases aligning to TRBD2. Germline V gene sequence: CDR1 GTSNPN, CDR2 SVGIG (reference sequence). CDR3 length: 14 residues. The V gene end was trimmed by 4 bases and the J gene end by 6 bases; junction bases not matched to a gene: 7. The CDR3 reads CAWIRAGGRDTQYF. The CDR3 nucleotides read TGTGCCTGGATCAGAGCGGGAGGGAGGGATACGCAGTATTTT.

The chain links TRBV7-9 to TRBJ2-5; D may be TRBD2 (5 bases). The V gene lost 7 bases and the J gene lost 2 bases, with 14 bases spanning the gap. There are 14 residues in the CDR3. Germline lookup yields CDR1 SEHNR and CDR2 FQNEAQ (reference sequence). The CDR3 nucleotides read TGTGCCAGCACCGTCGCGGGCCATCAAGAGACCCAGTACTTC. Amino acids: CASTVAGHQETQYF.

The chain recombines TRBV4-2 with TRBJ2-2; tentatively, D is TRBD2 (5 bases). CDR1 is LGHNA and CDR2 is YNFKEQ in the germline V gene. The CDR3 is made up of 21 amino acids. The V end was cut by 0 bases, the J end by 0 bases, with 23 bases between. The CDR3 DNA sequence: TGTGCCAGCAGCCAAGAAATCCGGGGTCGAGGAATTGGGTCGAACACCGGGGAGCTGTTTTTT. Its protein product is CASSQEIRGRGIGSNTGELFF.

This clone was detected once. The rearrangement links TRBV4-1 to TRBJ2-7; 12 bases align to TRBD2. Trimming removed 2 bases from V and 0 bases from J; junction bases left unmatched: 11. Germline V gene data show CDR1 as MGHRA and CDR2 as YSYEKL. This CDR3 has 19 residues. The CDR3 sequence is CASSQLRGASGGASYEQYF. CDR3 coding DNA: TGCGCCAGCAGCCAACTCCGGGGCGCTAGCGGGGGGGCCTCCTACGAGCAGTACTTC.

Note on this clone: Compared with germline, one end of the junction differs, possibly owing to a read error. The chain uses TRBV4-3 and TRBJ1-4; 8 bases fit TRBD1. Germline assignment: CDR1 LGHNA and CDR2 YSLEER. The CDR3 covers 17 residues. CDR3 in amino acids: CASSQGQGAGPNEKLFF. In DNA, the CDR3 is TGCGCCAGCAGCCAAGGGCAGGGGGCGGGGCCTAACGAAAAACTGTTTTTT.